A selection of T cell receptor beta chains follows, all from one sample in a study of T cells of healthy individuals. TCRdb fed the 5' RACE reads into MiXCR, producing one record per CDR3 protein. This table holds around 80,000 distinct CDR3 sequences, approximately 4.7% found once. The receptors originated from a female donor in good health. Each CDR3 is given with its conserved first and last residue. Fields, in order: J gene, V gene, D gene, clone size, CDR3 DNA, CDR3 protein. A D gene is named only where the DNA matches it firmly. The size field is filled for only some rows; it gives once, few, many or a size class.

TRBJ2-3	TRBV20-1	-	-	TGCAGTGCTAGAGGCGGCGGTCGCACAAGTACGCAGTATTTT	CSARGGGRTSTQYF
TRBJ2-7	TRBV10-3	TRBD1	medium-sized	TGTGCCATCGGGACAGGGATCTACGAGCAGTACTTC	CAIGTGIYEQYF
TRBJ2-7	TRBV10-3	TRBD1	-	TGTGCCATCAGCTTCAGTGACAGGGATTCCTACGAGCAGTACTTC	CAISFSDRDSYEQYF
TRBJ1-4	TRBV5-5	-	many	TGTGCCAGCAGCCAGGGGCAGGGTGAAAAACTGTTTTTT	CASSQGQGEKLFF
TRBJ2-1	TRBV5-1	-	many	TGCGCCAGCAGCCTGGGGGCCCCAGCGGGTGAGCAGTTCTTC	CASSLGAPAGEQFF
TRBJ1-3	TRBV20-1	-	-	TGCAGTGCTTCTCAAGGTGGCAGCTCTTCTGGAAACACCATATATTTT	CSASQGGSSSGNTIYF
TRBJ2-3	TRBV28	-	many	TGTGCCAGTACCGGCGGAGAGGCTATAGCAGATACGCAGTATTTT	CASTGGEAIADTQYF
TRBJ2-3	TRBV29-1	-	-	TGCAGCGTTGAAGTAGCGACAAGCACAGATACGCAGTATTTT	CSVEVATSTDTQYF
TRBJ2-5	TRBV15	-	-	TGTGCCACCAGCCTTACTAACCAAGAGACCCAGTACTTC	CATSLTNQETQYF
TRBJ1-2	TRBV7-9	-	few	TGTGCCAGCAGTCCTTTATCCTATGGCTACACCTTC	CASSPLSYGYTF
TRBJ2-7	TRBV20-1	-	-	TGCAGTGCCTTCTACAGGGGGGGCTACGAGCAGTACTTC	CSAFYRGGYEQYF
TRBJ2-7	TRBV6-2/TRBV6-3	TRBD2	many	TGTGCCAGCAGTTACGAAGGACTAGCGGGAAGTCCCTACGAGCAGTACTTC	CASSYEGLAGSPYEQYF
TRBJ1-1	TRBV28	TRBD1	-	TGTGCCAGCACCTTGACCGGGACAGGAACTGAAGCTTTCTTT	CASTLTGTGTEAFF
TRBJ2-1	TRBV28	-	-	TGTGCCAGCAGTTTAATTGGACAGCCCCAGGATGAGCAGTTCTTC	CASSLIGQPQDEQFF
TRBJ2-7	TRBV29-1	-	-	TGCAGCAGAGGTGGGGGGTGGAATTCCTACGAGCAGTACTTC	CSRGGGWNSYEQYF
TRBJ2-3	TRBV29-1	TRBD2	many	TGCAGCGCCGGAGGGACTAGTTCAGATACGCAGTATTTT	CSAGGTSSDTQYF
TRBJ2-1	TRBV18	TRBD2	many	TGTGCCAGCTCAGAGTCTGTACTAGCGGGTTCCTCGGATGAGCAGTTCTTC	CASSESVLAGSSDEQFF
TRBJ2-5	TRBV7-9	-	many	TGTGCCAGCAGCTTGCGGACAGTCGATGAGACCCAGTACTTC	CASSLRTVDETQYF
TRBJ2-1	TRBV12-3/TRBV12-4	-	many	TGTGCCAGCAGTTTGTGGGAGTACAATGAGCAGTTCTTC	CASSLWEYNEQFF
TRBJ2-1	TRBV7-7	-	many	TGTGCTAGCAGCTCGGACGGACTCAATGAGCAGTTCTTC	CASSSDGLNEQFF
TRBJ2-1	TRBV7-6	-	-	TGTGCCAGCAGCCTCCCCCCGGATGAGCAGTTCTTC	CASSLPPDEQFF
TRBJ2-3	TRBV11-2	-	many	TGTGCCAGCAGCCCAGCTCCGGCAGATACGCAGTATTTT	CASSPAPADTQYF
TRBJ1-5	TRBV15	-	few	TGTGCCACCAGCAGAGGAGGGGATAGCAATCAGCCCCAGCATTTT	CATSRGGDSNQPQHF
TRBJ2-3	TRBV25-1	-	-	TGTGCCAGCAGTCGCCCACCAGTGGATACGCAGTATTTT	CASSRPPVDTQYF
TRBJ1-6	TRBV7-2	TRBD1	many	TGTGCCAGCAGCTACAACAGGGGGCCGGATTCACCCCTCCACTTT	CASSYNRGPDSPLHF
TRBJ1-1	TRBV28	-	many	TGTGCCAGCAGACTGAAGAACACTGAAGCTTTCTTT	CASRLKNTEAFF
TRBJ1-5	TRBV12-3/TRBV12-4	-	once	TGTGCCAGCAGTTTAATGAGTCAGCCCCAGCATTTT	CASSLMSQPQHF
TRBJ1-2	TRBV28	-	many	TGTGCCAGCAGTTTTAAGGGAGGCTACACCTTC	CASSFKGGYTF
TRBJ1-2	TRBV18	-	many	TGTGCCAGCTCACCACCGGGCAGGAGCAACTATGGCTACACCTTC	CASSPPGRSNYGYTF
TRBJ1-5	TRBV12-5	-	-	TGTGCTAGTGGTTTGTCGCTCAATCAGCCCCAGCATTTT	CASGLSLNQPQHF
TRBJ2-6	TRBV6-5	-	many	TGTGCCAGCAATATGGCGGACGGGGCCAACGTCCTGACTTTC	CASNMADGANVLTF